This TCR beta chain comes out of a study of T-cell reconstitution after alpha-beta-depleted transplantation in children. The CDR3 runs to 16 residues. Germline CDR1 and CDR2: MNHEY and SMNVEV (reference sequence). J was trimmed by 7 bases and V by 5 bases; bases with no gene match: 11. Preparation of the TCRbeta library used unique molecular identifiers. TCRdb reprocessed the PCR reads with MiXCR, giving one entry per CDR3 protein. This sample has some 500,000 distinct CDR3 sequences; 32% occur once, and the top ten carry approximately 2.3%. The material sequenced was PBMCs from the stem cell graft donor, taken from the stem cell graft. The rearrangement joins TRBV27 to TRBJ1-4; TRBD1 agrees at 9 bases. This sequence was found in a human donor who donated a stem cell graft to a child with aplastic anemia. CDR3 protein: CASSTRNRGRGEKLFF. The DNA for the CDR3 is TGTGCCAGCAGTACCCGGAACAGGGGGCGAGGTGAAAAACTGTTTTTT.